This T cell receptor beta chain was recorded in a study of shared T cell receptors in the human thymus (dated by TCRdb to 2020 to 2023). For context, the study as a whole: The study examined how self-reactive, shared T-cell receptor alpha chains are generated in the human thymus.

Libraries were constructed by the immunoSEQ multiplex PCR assay. The immuneACCESS repertoire file appears here via TCRdb, limited to in-frame rearrangements. These files lack a portion of the clones; in checked studies, under half of the deficit traces to unresolved V genes, and the cause of the others is not known. The sample yields some 660,000 clones; over 75% were counted once. The top ten constitute 0.0094% of the sample. The CDR3 starts with the cysteine, ends with the phenylalanine, and has 16 residues. The entry retains the CDR3 DNA only, 48 bases that are in frame from base 1. From the germline V gene (reference sequence), CDR1 is SGHNT and CDR2 is YYREEE. Here V drops 7 bases and J drops 2 bases, and the junction holds 13 bases not matched to any gene. Remarks on this clone: Its binding antigen is unknown. Within one base of it there is no much larger clone, and no base qualities were kept.

These records were also assigned to another study, of human thymus T cells. Per that second paper: Immunologically healthy infants undergoing open corrective cardiac surgery for congenital heart defects in Finland were used as donors. The thymus tissue came from surgical resects taken out during corrective cardiac surgery. Biased V and J gene segment usage appeared to be present in both thymic and peripheral blood repertoires. The related research found that thymic TCR repertoires overlapped highly between unrelated individuals. The study characterized TCR alpha and beta repertoires from fewer than ten infant thymus samples and four related peripheral blood samples. The cohort included over five male and two female infants, with donor ages spanning 7 to 244 days. Thymocytes were mechanically released from the tissue and were stored as pellets of roughly 10-34 million cells at -70 degrees C. Genomic DNA was extracted from frozen cell pellets with a QIAsymphony instrument. The immunoSEQ multiplex PCR assay was used to amplify the TCRB and TCRAD loci from a standardized amount of quality-controlled genomic DNA. Amplicons spanned the V(D)J region at a length sufficient to cover the CDR3 and identify V and J genes. The amplicons were sequenced on an Illumina platform via the commercial immunoSEQ service. Primer bias and sequencing errors were corrected as previously described, and TCRAD and TCRB definitions were based on the IMGT database. Repertoires were analysed with immunoSEQ Analyzer 3.0 and VDJTools, covering basic statistics, V/J segment usage, diversity estimates, rarefaction and pairwise overlap. Chao1, ChaoE, Efron-Thisted, Shannon and inverse Simpson indices were used to estimate diversity, which was also estimated on datasets down-sampled to the smallest sample. Repertoire overlap used strict matching of CDR3 nucleotide sequence, V gene and J gene, with Jaccard-based multidimensional scaling clustering. On average, thymus samples yielded some 810,000 unique TCRB clonotypes, whereas blood samples yielded some 80,000.

The TCR was taken from a boy in the first two years of life with a congenital heart defect. Donor details come from another sample of the same person, matched by shared clones. The chain is made from TRBV5-4 and TRBJ2-5; TRBD2 matches 8 bases in the middle. The sample taken for sequencing was thymocytes. The nucleotides read TGTGCCAGCGGCCGCCGGACTAGCCCAGAACAAGAGACCCAGTACTTC. It is translated as CASGRRTSPEQETQYF.